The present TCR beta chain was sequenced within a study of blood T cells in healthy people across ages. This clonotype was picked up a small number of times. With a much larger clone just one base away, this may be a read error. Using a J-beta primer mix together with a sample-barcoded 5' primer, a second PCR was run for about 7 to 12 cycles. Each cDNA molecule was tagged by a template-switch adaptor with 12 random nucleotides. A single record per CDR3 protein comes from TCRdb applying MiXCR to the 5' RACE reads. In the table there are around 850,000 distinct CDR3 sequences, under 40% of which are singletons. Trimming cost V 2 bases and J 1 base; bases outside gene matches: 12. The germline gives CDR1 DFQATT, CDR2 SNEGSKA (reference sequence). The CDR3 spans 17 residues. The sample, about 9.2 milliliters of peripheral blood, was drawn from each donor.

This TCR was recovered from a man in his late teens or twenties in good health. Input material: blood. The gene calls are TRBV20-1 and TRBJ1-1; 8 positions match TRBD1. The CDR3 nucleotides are TGCAGTGCTAGATCGGCAGGGGGCGGCCTTCCGAACACTGAAGCTTTCTTT. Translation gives CSARSAGGGLPNTEAFF.